One and the same sample provided the 14 T cell receptor beta chains below, sequenced in a study of CD8+ T cells in alopecia areata. In each case, RNA was isolated and then reverse transcribed into cDNA as the sequencing template. The method was immunoSEQ multiplex PCR; TCRdb's version includes in-frame clones alone and lacks a portion of them. The sample lists 150,000 or so clones, 75% to 90% occurring once. The sequencing here drew on CD8+ T cells sorted from blood, taken at week 0. These receptors were obtained from a human donor with alopecia areata.

The chain employs TRBV27 and TRBJ2-7; TRBD1 matches 7 bases. Looked up from germline, CDR1 is MNHEY and CDR2 is SMNVEV (reference sequence). This CDR3 contains 15 residues. J was trimmed by 2 bases and V by 0 bases; bases with no gene match: 4. Here the CDR3 reads CASSLSGTATYEQYF. CDR3 bases: TGTGCCAGCAGTTTATCCGGGACAGCTACCTACGAGCAGTACTTC.

The J gene is TRBJ2-1, the V gene TRBV19; TRBD2 agrees at 10 bases. This CDR3 is built from 16 residues. Per germline, CDR1 LNHDA and CDR2 SQIVND (reference sequence). With 4 bases clipped from V and 4 bases from J, the junction kept 7 bases outside the gene matches. The CDR3, as DNA: TGTGCCAGTAGTAGTACACTAGCGGGGAATTACAATGAGCAGTTCTTC. Encoded protein: CASSSTLAGNYNEQFF.

The chain employs TRBV7-3 and TRBJ2-1, with 7 positions matching TRBD2. V dropped 4 bases and J dropped 4; count of bases not matched to a gene: 7. The CDR3 is made up of 15 amino acids. Looked up from germline, CDR1 is SGHTA and CDR2 is FQGTGA. CDR3: CASSWAASGYNEQFF. Here the CDR3 DNA reads TGTGCCAGCAGCTGGGCTGCTAGCGGATACAATGAGCAGTTCTTC.

V and J are TRBV7-3 and TRBJ2-2; TRBD2 matches at 7 bases. This CDR3 spans 15 amino acids. The germline gives CDR1 SGHTA, CDR2 FQGTGA. Trimming took 2 bases from V and 4 from J; bases not matched to a gene: 4. The CDR3 spells CASSLAGAGTGELFF. CDR3 in DNA: TGTGCCAGCAGCTTAGCGGGAGCTGGCACCGGGGAGCTGTTTTTT.

There are a few counts of this clone. This chain joins TRBV7-9 and TRBJ2-3; the D is unclear. The CDR3 is made up of 12 amino acids. Germline loops: CDR1 SEHNR, CDR2 FQNEAQ (reference sequence). Trimming took 3 bases from V and 8 from J, leaving 9 bases between them. DNA for the CDR3: TGTGCCAGCAGCTTTTTGGTGCCTACGCAGTATTTT. As protein: CASSFLVPTQYF.

Comment on this clone: The identical CDR3 is also encoded by other nucleotide sequences in the sample. This chain uses TRBV2 with TRBJ2-1; possibly TRBD2 for D (7 bases). Per germline, CDR1 SNHLY and CDR2 FYNNEI. V lost 0 bases and J lost 3, with 12 bases in between. The CDR3 runs to 16 residues. CDR3 nucleotides: TGTGCCAGCAGTGAAGCGTCGGGGGGCTACTACAATGAGCAGTTCTTC. It encodes CASSEASGGYYNEQFF. Combining the CDR3 with reference TRBV2 and TRBJ2-1 gives the whole variable domain EPEVTQTPSHQVTQMGQEVILRCVPISNHLYFYWYRQILGQKVEFLVSFYNNEISEKSEIFDDQFSVERPDGSNFTLKIRSTKLEDSAMYFCASSEASGGYYNEQFFGPGTRLTVL.

J is TRBJ2-5 and V is TRBV7-9; TRBD2 is a possible D gene (5 bases). V lost 5 bases, J lost 3 bases, and 13 bases lay in between. This CDR3 has 14 residues. CDR1 SEHNR and CDR2 FQNEAQ come from the germline V gene (reference sequence). The CDR3 reads CASSPGPGKETQYF. CDR3 sequence (DNA): TGTGCCAGCAGCCCCGGACCGGGGAAAGAGACCCAGTACTTC.

This chain joins TRBV7-6 and TRBJ2-7; D is ambiguous. V was pared by 5 bases and J by 4 bases, with 12 bases between. CDR1 is SGHVS, CDR2 FNYEAQ, per germline. The CDR3 covers 13 residues. CDR3 protein: CASSPVPRYEQYF. CDR3 nucleotide sequence: TGTGCCAGCAGCCCAGTGCCGCGGTACGAGCAGTACTTC.

The rearrangement links TRBV9 to TRBJ2-1; either TRBD1 or TRBD2 may fit D (6 bases each). Germline loops: CDR1 SGDLS, CDR2 YYNGEE. The V end lost 4 bases, the J end lost 4 bases, and 21 bases lay between the germline ends. The CDR3 has 17 amino acids. The CDR3 loop reads CASSYAGGSAGYNEQFF. CDR3 in DNA: TGTGCCAGCAGCTACGCCGGGGGCTCGGCCGGGTACAATGAGCAGTTCTTC.

This rearrangement joins TRBV7-2 to TRBJ1-5; no clear D. Trimming stripped 4 bases from V and 3 bases from J, with 10 bases between. The CDR3 extends over 14 amino acids. Germline V gene sequence: CDR1 SGHTA, CDR2 FQGNSA. The DNA of the CDR3 is TGTGCCAGCAGCTGGCCGGGCCCCAATCAGCCCCAGCATTTT. Its protein is CASSWPGPNQPQHF.

The chain is built from TRBV29-1 and TRBJ2-7; D might be TRBD1 or TRBD2, each matching 5 bases. The germline V gene has CDR1 SQVTM and CDR2 ANQGSEA. V lost 6 bases to trimming and J lost 3 bases, with 18 bases between them. CDR3 size: 14 residues. CDR3 DNA sequence: TGCAGCGTCATCCTGGGGGACGAGAACTACGAGCAGTACTTC. Encoded protein: CSVILGDENYEQYF.

This chain connects TRBV7-9 to TRBJ2-7, with D perhaps matching TRBD1 (5 bases). The CDR3 runs to 14 residues. V gave up 5 bases and J gave up 3 bases, with 14 bases separating them. CDR1 is SEHNR and CDR2 is FQNEAQ in the germline V gene (reference sequence). CDR3 sequence: CASSQTVEHYEQYF. As DNA, the CDR3 is TGTGCCAGCAGCCAGACAGTGGAGCACTACGAGCAGTACTTC.

This clone was seen a handful of times. The rearrangement links TRBV19 to TRBJ2-7, with a weak D call TRBD2 (6 bases). Germline V lookup: CDR1 LNHDA, CDR2 SQIVND (reference sequence). V gave up 2 bases and J gave up 3 bases, with 11 bases separating them. The CDR3 is 14 amino acids. In DNA, the CDR3 is TGTGCCAGTAGTATAACCGGGGGTGACTACGAGCAGTACTTC. Translating it yields CASSITGGDYEQYF.

This clone has just one count. This chain connects TRBV27 to TRBJ1-2, with D uncertain. V was clipped by 7 bases and J by 6 bases, with 12 bases between them. Germline V gene lookup returns CDR1 MNHEY and CDR2 SMNVEV (reference sequence). The CDR3 contains 12 residues. DNA of the CDR3: TGTGCCAGCAAGGAGGGCGCGGATGGCTACACCTTC. Protein sequence: CASKEGADGYTF.